This T cell receptor beta chain is from a study of blood T cell repertoires in COVID-19. Study as a whole: T cells, B-cell-depleted T cells, or PBMCs supplied cDNA or gDNA.

Participant ages covered about 18 to 90 years across approximately 25 US areas. Assignments of participants to cohorts depended upon their own reported clinical history. As originally analysed: For nucleated cells, counts were estimated from reference gene primer amplification. Profiling relied on immunoSEQ multiplex PCR, and the TCRdb table lists in-frame clones only, not all of them. Clonal size and the V and J genes are those of that table, whereas D and trimming came from the DNA. The table records a few hundred thousand clones, roughly 84% of them present only once. The receptor's source is a woman in her twenties or thirties who had recovered from COVID-19. Sequenced: PBMCs or T cells enriched from blood (not recorded which).

In DNA form, the CDR3 reads TGTGCCAGCAGCTTAACTAGCGGGGAGCTGTTTTTT. Its protein is CASSLTSGELFF. The V gene is TRBV7-8, the J gene TRBJ2-2; possible D gene TRBD2, 5 bases. The CDR3 covers 12 residues. V lost 2 bases and J 7 bases, leaving 5 bases between the germline ends. The germline gives CDR1 SGHVS, CDR2 FQNEAQ. Based on the CDR3 plus reference TRBV7-8 and TRBJ2-2, the full variable domain is GAGVSQSPRYKVAKRGQDVALRCDPISGHVSLFWYQQALGQGPEFLTYFQNEAQLDKSGLPSDRFFAERPEGSVSTLKIQRTQQEDSAVYLCASSLTSGELFFGEGSRLTVL.